Listed below are T cell receptor beta chains from one sample, sequenced in a study of cytomegalovirus exposure and HLA in healthy donors. TCRdb's copy holds only in-frame clones and misses some; the assay was immunoSEQ multiplex PCR. This sample carries about 130,000 clones, 85% to 90% of them seen once, and the ten largest clones take around 3.1%. The sequencing sample was made of PBMCs. Source of these receptors: a man aged 25-45 years in good health and CMV-seronegative. CDR3s include the opening cysteine and the closing phenylalanine or tryptophan. Fields, in order: J gene, D gene, V gene, clone size, CDR3 protein, CDR3 DNA. The D gene is left open where the match is weak. Rows may omit the clone size; those that give it use once, few, many or a size class.

j_call: TRBJ1-3
d_call: .
v_call: TRBV28
clone_size: .
cdr3_aa: CASSFRGNGNTIYF
cdr3_nt: TGTGCCAGCAGTTTTCGGGGGAATGGAAACACCATATATTTT

j_call: TRBJ2-7
d_call: .
v_call: TRBV5-6
clone_size: once
cdr3_aa: CASSWGSSSYEQYF
cdr3_nt: TGTGCCAGCAGCTGGGGCTCTTCCTCCTACGAGCAGTACTTC

j_call: TRBJ1-1
d_call: TRBD1
v_call: TRBV5-1
clone_size: once
cdr3_aa: CASSLGDRGDRVAFF
cdr3_nt: TGCGCCAGCAGCTTGGGTGACAGGGGGGATCGGGTAGCTTTCTTT

j_call: TRBJ2-3
d_call: TRBD2
v_call: TRBV7-2
clone_size: once
cdr3_aa: CASSLGAGGRTDTQYF
cdr3_nt: TGTGCCAGCAGCTTGGGAGCGGGGGGGCGCACAGATACGCAGTATTTT

j_call: TRBJ2-1
d_call: TRBD2
v_call: TRBV19
clone_size: .
cdr3_aa: CATLLTGGATDNEQFF
cdr3_nt: TGTGCCACCCTGTTAACCGGGGGGGCGACGGACAATGAGCAGTTCTTC

j_call: TRBJ2-7
d_call: .
v_call: TRBV25-1
clone_size: once
cdr3_aa: CASSGWGDFSYEQYF
cdr3_nt: TGTGCCAGCTCAGGTTGGGGGGACTTCTCCTACGAGCAGTACTTC

j_call: TRBJ1-2
d_call: .
v_call: TRBV7-9
clone_size: .
cdr3_aa: CASSLVQGSLSGYTF
cdr3_nt: TGTGCCAGCAGCTTAGTGCAGGGGAGTCTTAGTGGCTACACCTTC

j_call: TRBJ1-2
d_call: TRBD1
v_call: TRBV5-1
clone_size: once
cdr3_aa: CASSLGTGSIGKGYGYTF
cdr3_nt: TGCGCCAGCAGCTTGGGGACAGGGAGTATCGGGAAAGGCTATGGCTACACCTTC

j_call: TRBJ1-2
d_call: TRBD1
v_call: TRBV27
clone_size: once
cdr3_aa: CASSADRVYGYTF
cdr3_nt: TGTGCCAGCAGTGCGGACAGGGTCTATGGCTACACCTTC

j_call: TRBJ2-7
d_call: .
v_call: TRBV28
clone_size: .
cdr3_aa: CASSLDAGASYEQYF
cdr3_nt: TGTGCCAGCAGTTTGGATGCGGGTGCCTCCTACGAGCAGTACTTC

j_call: TRBJ2-7
d_call: .
v_call: TRBV19
clone_size: .
cdr3_aa: CASSIAAGAPYEQYF
cdr3_nt: TGTGCCAGTAGTATAGCGGCGGGTGCCCCCTACGAGCAGTACTTC

j_call: TRBJ2-1
d_call: .
v_call: TRBV7-7
clone_size: .
cdr3_aa: CASSPGQGPYNEQFF
cdr3_nt: TGTGCTAGCAGCCCTGGTCAGGGGCCCTACAATGAGCAGTTCTTC

j_call: TRBJ2-1
d_call: TRBD1
v_call: TRBV7-6
clone_size: once
cdr3_aa: CASSQGAWEQFF
cdr3_nt: TGTGCCAGTAGCCAGGGGGCCTGGGAGCAGTTCTTC

j_call: TRBJ2-3
d_call: .
v_call: TRBV9
clone_size: once
cdr3_aa: CASSLHRGLTDTQYF
cdr3_nt: TGTGCCAGCAGCCTTCACAGGGGACTCACAGATACGCAGTATTTT

j_call: TRBJ1-5
d_call: TRBD1
v_call: TRBV10-3
clone_size: .
cdr3_aa: CAIRTGDQPQHF
cdr3_nt: TGTGCCATCAGAACAGGGGATCAGCCCCAGCATTTT

j_call: TRBJ2-7
d_call: TRBD2
v_call: TRBV7-6
clone_size: .
cdr3_aa: CASSSSGGPAYEQYF
cdr3_nt: TGTGCCAGCAGCTCTAGCGGGGGGCCCGCCTACGAGCAGTACTTC

j_call: TRBJ2-7
d_call: TRBD1
v_call: TRBV6-4
clone_size: .
cdr3_aa: CASSPGQGVQYF
cdr3_nt: TGTGCCAGCAGCCCGGGACAGGGAGTGCAGTACTTC

j_call: TRBJ2-4
d_call: TRBD2
v_call: TRBV18
clone_size: .
cdr3_aa: CASSPGGSSRGKNIQYF
cdr3_nt: TGTGCCAGCTCTCCCGGGGGGAGCTCACGTGGCAAAAACATTCAGTACTTC

j_call: TRBJ2-7
d_call: TRBD1
v_call: TRBV27
clone_size: once
cdr3_aa: CASSPWTQPGQEQYF
cdr3_nt: TGTGCCAGCAGTCCGTGGACTCAACCGGGACAGGAGCAGTACTTC

j_call: TRBJ2-5
d_call: TRBD1
v_call: TRBV6-5
clone_size: .
cdr3_aa: CASSYGQGVFETQYF
cdr3_nt: TGTGCCAGCAGTTACGGCCAGGGGGTCTTTGAGACCCAGTACTTC

j_call: TRBJ2-5
d_call: TRBD1
v_call: TRBV7-6
clone_size: .
cdr3_aa: CASSSQTGGMGETQYF
cdr3_nt: TGTGCCAGCAGCTCGCAAACAGGGGGCATGGGGGAGACCCAGTACTTC

j_call: TRBJ1-2
d_call: TRBD1
v_call: TRBV5-1
clone_size: .
cdr3_aa: CASSIQGAQGGGYTF
cdr3_nt: TGCGCCAGCAGCATTCAGGGGGCTCAAGGGGGTGGCTACACCTTC

j_call: TRBJ1-2
d_call: .
v_call: TRBV21-1
clone_size: .
cdr3_aa: CASSKGAGRSYTF
cdr3_nt: TGTGCCAGCAGCAAAGGAGCAGGTCGGAGCTACACCTTC

j_call: TRBJ1-5
d_call: TRBD1
v_call: TRBV28
clone_size: once
cdr3_aa: CASSLRQGIQPQHF
cdr3_nt: TGTGCCAGCAGTCTACGACAGGGAATTCAGCCCCAGCATTTT

j_call: TRBJ2-7
d_call: TRBD2
v_call: TRBV7-8
clone_size: .
cdr3_aa: CASSLRPSGGIIPYEQYF
cdr3_nt: TGTGCCAGCAGCCTCCGTCCTAGCGGGGGTATAATCCCCTACGAGCAGTACTTC

j_call: TRBJ2-7
d_call: TRBD1
v_call: TRBV6-5
clone_size: .
cdr3_aa: CASRRTGAYEQYF
cdr3_nt: TGTGCCAGCAGACGGACAGGGGCCTACGAGCAGTACTTC

j_call: TRBJ1-6
d_call: TRBD1
v_call: TRBV9
clone_size: .
cdr3_aa: CASSVDRGNSSPLHF
cdr3_nt: TGTGCCAGCAGCGTCGACAGGGGGAACAGTTCACCCCTCCACTTT

j_call: TRBJ2-2
d_call: TRBD2
v_call: TRBV27
clone_size: few
cdr3_aa: CASSWGGDTGELFF
cdr3_nt: TGTGCCAGCAGTTGGGGGGGGGACACCGGGGAGCTGTTTTTT

j_call: TRBJ1-1
d_call: .
v_call: TRBV11-2
clone_size: .
cdr3_aa: CASSLLEGNTEAFF
cdr3_nt: TGTGCCAGCAGCTTATTGGAGGGGAACACTGAAGCTTTCTTT

j_call: TRBJ2-7
d_call: TRBD1
v_call: TRBV6-1
clone_size: .
cdr3_aa: CASSRDSSAYEQYF
cdr3_nt: TGTGCCAGCAGCCGGGACAGTTCTGCCTACGAGCAGTACTTC

j_call: TRBJ2-7
d_call: TRBD1
v_call: TRBV10-3
clone_size: .
cdr3_aa: CAIKRDSSYEQYF
cdr3_nt: TGTGCCATCAAACGGGACAGCTCCTACGAGCAGTACTTC

j_call: TRBJ2-7
d_call: .
v_call: TRBV7-6
clone_size: .
cdr3_aa: CASSKGRGSYEQYF
cdr3_nt: TGTGCCAGCAGCAAGGGCCGGGGGTCCTACGAGCAGTACTTC

j_call: TRBJ2-7
d_call: TRBD2
v_call: TRBV7-9
clone_size: .
cdr3_aa: CASSSSSGGTYEQYF
cdr3_nt: TGTGCCAGCAGCTCTTCTAGCGGGGGGACCTACGAGCAGTACTTC

j_call: TRBJ2-5
d_call: .
v_call: TRBV9
clone_size: .
cdr3_aa: CASSVPGMKTQYF
cdr3_nt: TGTGCCAGCAGCGTACCGGGGATGAAGACCCAGTACTTC

j_call: TRBJ1-5
d_call: .
v_call: TRBV18
clone_size: .
cdr3_aa: CASSDSGAANQPQHF
cdr3_nt: TGTGCCAGCTCAGACTCAGGGGCTGCCAATCAGCCCCAGCATTTT

j_call: TRBJ1-1
d_call: TRBD1
v_call: TRBV27
clone_size: once
cdr3_aa: CASTPRGSRKSEAFF
cdr3_nt: TGTGCCAGCACGCCCAGGGGGTCCCGGAAATCTGAAGCTTTCTTT

j_call: TRBJ2-2
d_call: TRBD2
v_call: TRBV5-1
clone_size: once
cdr3_aa: CASSQGGTSGTGELFF
cdr3_nt: TGCGCCAGCAGCCAAGGTGGGACTAGCGGCACCGGGGAGCTGTTTTTT

j_call: TRBJ2-6
d_call: .
v_call: TRBV28
clone_size: .
cdr3_aa: CASSSGSGANVLTF
cdr3_nt: TGTGCCAGCAGTTCAGGGTCTGGGGCCAACGTCCTGACTTTC

j_call: TRBJ2-4
d_call: .
v_call: TRBV27
clone_size: .
cdr3_aa: CASSLTWTDIAKNIQYF
cdr3_nt: TGTGCCAGCAGTTTAACCTGGACAGATATAGCCAAAAACATTCAGTACTTC

j_call: TRBJ1-2
d_call: TRBD1
v_call: TRBV7-2
clone_size: .
cdr3_aa: CASSISGARQGAYGYTF
cdr3_nt: TGTGCCAGCAGCATCTCGGGGGCCCGACAGGGGGCCTATGGCTACACCTTC

j_call: TRBJ2-1
d_call: .
v_call: TRBV9
clone_size: .
cdr3_aa: CASSPLGGGANNEQFF
cdr3_nt: TGTGCCAGCAGCCCCTTAGGGGGGGGCGCAAACAATGAGCAGTTCTTC

j_call: TRBJ1-3
d_call: .
v_call: TRBV5-4
clone_size: .
cdr3_aa: CASSRGGDSGNTIYF
cdr3_nt: TGTGCCAGCAGCAGGGGTGGCGACTCTGGAAACACCATATATTTT

j_call: TRBJ1-3
d_call: .
v_call: TRBV7-2
clone_size: .
cdr3_aa: CASSLGAKQGLSGNTIYF
cdr3_nt: TGTGCCAGCAGCTTAGGTGCGAAACAGGGCCTCTCTGGAAACACCATATATTTT

j_call: TRBJ2-3
d_call: TRBD1
v_call: TRBV29-1
clone_size: .
cdr3_aa: CSVSGGQGMGDTQYF
cdr3_nt: TGCAGCGTGTCTGGGGGACAGGGTATGGGAGATACGCAGTATTTT

j_call: TRBJ1-1
d_call: TRBD1
v_call: TRBV7-9
clone_size: once
cdr3_aa: CASSLGPSGTGPSEAFF
cdr3_nt: TGTGCCAGCAGCTTAGGACCGTCCGGGACAGGGCCCTCTGAAGCTTTCTTT

j_call: TRBJ1-5
d_call: .
v_call: TRBV28
clone_size: .
cdr3_aa: CASSLPISPRPQHF
cdr3_nt: TGTGCCAGCAGTTTACCCATCTCCCCGCGGCCCCAGCATTTT

j_call: TRBJ1-2
d_call: .
v_call: TRBV6-1
clone_size: .
cdr3_aa: CASSEVPGGIGYTF
cdr3_nt: TGTGCCAGCAGTGAAGTGCCAGGTGGTATCGGCTACACCTTC

j_call: TRBJ1-1
d_call: TRBD1
v_call: TRBV18
clone_size: .
cdr3_aa: CASSPDRGITEAFF
cdr3_nt: TGTGCCAGCTCACCGGACAGGGGGATCACTGAAGCTTTCTTT

j_call: TRBJ1-5
d_call: .
v_call: TRBV2
clone_size: once
cdr3_aa: CASSEEGSQPQHF
cdr3_nt: TGTGCCAGCAGTGAAGAGGGGTCCCAGCCCCAGCATTTT

j_call: TRBJ2-5
d_call: TRBD2
v_call: TRBV7-3
clone_size: .
cdr3_aa: CASSTGTSGGETQYF
cdr3_nt: TGTGCCAGCAGCACCGGGACTAGCGGGGGAGAGACCCAGTACTTC